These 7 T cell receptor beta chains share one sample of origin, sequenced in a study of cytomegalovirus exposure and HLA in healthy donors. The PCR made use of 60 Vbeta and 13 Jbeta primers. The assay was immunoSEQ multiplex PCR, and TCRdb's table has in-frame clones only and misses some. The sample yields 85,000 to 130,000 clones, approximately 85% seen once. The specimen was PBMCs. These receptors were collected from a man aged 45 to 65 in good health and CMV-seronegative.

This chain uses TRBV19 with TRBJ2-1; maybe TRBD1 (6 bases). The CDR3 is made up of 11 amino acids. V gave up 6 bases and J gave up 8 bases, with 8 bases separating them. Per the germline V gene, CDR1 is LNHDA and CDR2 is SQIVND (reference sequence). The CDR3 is CASRGADEQFF. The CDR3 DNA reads TGTGCCAGTAGGGGGGCGGATGAGCAGTTCTTC.

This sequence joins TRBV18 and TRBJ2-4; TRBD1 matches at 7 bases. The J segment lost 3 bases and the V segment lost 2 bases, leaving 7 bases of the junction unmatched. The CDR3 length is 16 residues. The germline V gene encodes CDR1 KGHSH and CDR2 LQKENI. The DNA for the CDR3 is TGTGCCAGCTCACCAGAGGGGGCTTGGGACAAAAACATTCAGTACTTC. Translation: CASSPEGAWDKNIQYF.

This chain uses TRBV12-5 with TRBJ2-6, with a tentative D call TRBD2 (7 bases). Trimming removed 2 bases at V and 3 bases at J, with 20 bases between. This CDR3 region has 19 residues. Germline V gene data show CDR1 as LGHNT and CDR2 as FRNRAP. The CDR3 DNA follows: TGTGCTAGTGGTTTGCTCCTGAAGGGGGAGGGGGTTGGGGCCAACGTCCTGACTTTC. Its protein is CASGLLLKGEGVGANVLTF.

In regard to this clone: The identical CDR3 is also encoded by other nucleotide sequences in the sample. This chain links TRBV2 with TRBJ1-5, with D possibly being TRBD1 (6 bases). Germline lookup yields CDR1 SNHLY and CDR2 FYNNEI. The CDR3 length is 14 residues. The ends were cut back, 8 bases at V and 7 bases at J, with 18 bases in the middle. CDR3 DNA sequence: TGTGCCAGCCATAAAGGGGGGAGGGACCAGCCCCAGCATTTT. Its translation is CASHKGGRDQPQHF.

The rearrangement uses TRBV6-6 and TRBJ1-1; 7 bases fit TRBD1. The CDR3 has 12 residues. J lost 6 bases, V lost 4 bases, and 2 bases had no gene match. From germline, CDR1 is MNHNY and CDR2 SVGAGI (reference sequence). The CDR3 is CASSFGTAEAFF. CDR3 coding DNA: TGTGCCAGCAGTTTCGGGACAGCTGAAGCTTTCTTT.

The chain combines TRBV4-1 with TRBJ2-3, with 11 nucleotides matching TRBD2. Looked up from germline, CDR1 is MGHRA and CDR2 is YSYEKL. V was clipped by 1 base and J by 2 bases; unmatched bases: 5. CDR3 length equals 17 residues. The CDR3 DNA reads TGCGCCAGCAGCCAAGCTAGCGGGGGGCCCCCCACAGATACGCAGTATTTT. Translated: CASSQASGGPPTDTQYF.

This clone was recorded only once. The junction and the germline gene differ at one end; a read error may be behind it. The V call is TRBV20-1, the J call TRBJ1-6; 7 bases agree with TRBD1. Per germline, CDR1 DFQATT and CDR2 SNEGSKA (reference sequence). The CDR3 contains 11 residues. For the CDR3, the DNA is TGCAGTGCCTTGGAAGGACAGGCTTATCTCTTT. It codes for CSALEGQAYLF.